This TCR beta chain is from a study of T-cell reconstitution after alpha-beta-depleted transplantation in children. Using unique molecular identifiers, the investigators prepared the TCRbeta library. One entry per CDR3 protein, called by TCRdb with MiXCR from the PCR reads. The sample lists under 750,000 distinct CDR3 sequences; roughly 24% were seen once. There are many counts of this clonotype. Its antigen remains unidentified. Germline assignment: CDR1 MNHEY and CDR2 SVGAGI. The V gene lost 8 bases and the J gene lost 0 bases, with 10 bases spanning the gap. The CDR3 runs 13 residues. Whole-study findings and limits: Roughly two months post-transplant, alpha-beta T cells reportedly originated from several hundred graft clones that had expanded.

Specimen: PBMCs, mostly from graft donor cells, collected 360 days after TCRalphabeta/CD19-depleted stem cell transplant. The source is a boy in the first two years of life who had a stem cell transplant for acute myeloid leukemia, so the T cells may come from the graft donor. V and J are TRBV6-5 and TRBJ2-5; D not certain. The CDR3 DNA is TGTGCCAGCTCCTTCACGTACCAAGAGACCCAGTACTTC. Its protein is CASSFTYQETQYF.